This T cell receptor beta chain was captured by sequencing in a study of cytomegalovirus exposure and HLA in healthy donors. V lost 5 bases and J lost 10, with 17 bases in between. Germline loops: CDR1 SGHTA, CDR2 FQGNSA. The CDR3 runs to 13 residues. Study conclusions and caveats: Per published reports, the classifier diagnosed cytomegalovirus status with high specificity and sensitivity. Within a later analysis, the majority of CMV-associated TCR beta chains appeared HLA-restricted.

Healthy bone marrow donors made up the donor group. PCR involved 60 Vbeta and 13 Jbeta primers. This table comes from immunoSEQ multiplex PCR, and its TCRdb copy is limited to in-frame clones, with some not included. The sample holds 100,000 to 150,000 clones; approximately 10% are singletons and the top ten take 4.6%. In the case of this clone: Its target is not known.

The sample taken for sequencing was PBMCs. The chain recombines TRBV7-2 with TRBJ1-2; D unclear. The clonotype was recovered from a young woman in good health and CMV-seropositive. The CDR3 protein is CASSLYASGDYTF. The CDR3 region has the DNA TGTGCCAGCAGCCTATATGCGTCCGGTGACTACACCTTC. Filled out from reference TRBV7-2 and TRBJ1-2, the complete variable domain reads GAGVSQSPSNKVTEKGKDVELRCDPISGHTALYWYRQSLGQGLEFLIYFQGNSAPDKSGLPSDRFSAERTGGSVSTLTIQRTQQEDSAVYLCASSLYASGDYTFGSGTRLTVV.